Below, 14 T cell receptor beta chains from the same sample are listed, as sequenced in a study of control samples from healthy donors and cancer patients (dated by TCRdb to the early 2020s). Library method: the immunoSEQ multiplex PCR assay. TCRdb holds this immuneACCESS table with in-frame rearrangements only. Some clones are missing; in checked studies, unresolved V genes explain under half, and the rest has no known cause. Within this sample are fewer than 200,000 clones, with around 89% of them counted one time only. The top ten constitute around 1.5% of the sample. The sequencing sample was made of blood. These receptors all stem from a woman between 50 and 59 years old in good health.

The gene calls are TRBV2 and TRBJ1-6; D gene ambiguous. CDR1 is SNHLY and CDR2 is FYNNEI in the germline V gene. Trimming shortened V by 7 bases and J by 7 bases, and 14 bases separated the two germline ends. The CDR3 totals 14 residues. CDR3 DNA sequence: TGTGCCAGCAAGGGCCAGGCAGTCAATTCACCCCTCCACTTT. It is translated as CASKGQAVNSPLHF. Using reference TRBV2 and TRBJ1-6 for the parts outside the CDR3, the full variable domain is EPEVTQTPSHQVTQMGQEVILRCVPISNHLYFYWYRQILGQKVEFLVSFYNNEISEKSEIFDDQFSVERPDGSNFTLKIRSTKLEDSAMYFCASKGQAVNSPLHFGNGTRLTVT.

In DNA, the CDR3 is TGCGCCAGCAGCTTGGGGGGGACAGGTCAAGAGACCCAGTACTTC. Translated: CASSLGGTGQETQYF. The chain couples TRBV5-1 to TRBJ2-5, with 8 bases identical to TRBD1. The V and J ends lost 0 bases and 2 bases, in that order; junction bases with no gene match: 3. The CDR3 has 15 residues. Germline values: CDR1 SGHRS, CDR2 YFSETQ.

CDR3 coding DNA: TGTGCCAGCAGCGGAGGGGGCAGGGCCCTACGTAGCGAGCAGTACTTC. Its protein is CASSGGGRALRSEQYF. The rearrangement joins TRBV9 to TRBJ2-7, with 7 bases matching TRBD1. CDR1 SGDLS and CDR2 YYNGEE come from the germline V gene. The length of the CDR3 is 16 residues. V was pared by 3 bases and J by 6 bases, with 15 bases of the junction left unmatched.

Remarks on this clone: The sample has other DNA sequences that encode this CDR3 too. The chain is built from TRBV7-2 and TRBJ2-5, with TRBD1 identical over 7 bases. CDR3 length equals 15 residues. J was trimmed by 2 bases and V by 2 bases; bases with no gene match: 5. CDR1 is SGHTA and CDR2 is FQGNSA in the germline V gene. CDR3 protein: CASSLLWGQQETQYF. The CDR3 region has the DNA TGTGCCAGCAGCTTACTCTGGGGACAGCAAGAGACCCAGTACTTC.

The chain combines TRBV28 with TRBJ2-7; TRBD1 might be the D (6 bases). The CDR3 covers 14 residues. Looked up from germline, CDR1 is MDHEN and CDR2 is SYDVKM. Trimming removed 2 bases from V and 2 bases from J, with 10 bases in between. The CDR3 loop reads CASSLPGQPYEQYF. The CDR3 bases are TGTGCCAGCAGTTTACCCGGACAGCCCTACGAGCAGTACTTC.

V and J are TRBV19 and TRBJ2-2; 10 nucleotides match TRBD2. Germline V lookup: CDR1 LNHDA, CDR2 SQIVND (reference sequence). Germline trimming cut 9 bases from V and 0 bases from J; bases unmatched to any gene: 10. The CDR3 loop spans 17 amino acids. In DNA, the CDR3 is TGTGCCAGCAAAAGCGGGGGGGCCGTGGCGAACACCGGGGAGCTGTTTTTT. It specifies CASKSGGAVANTGELFF.

This sequence joins TRBV5-1 and TRBJ1-1; the D gene is possibly TRBD1 (6 bases). The V and J ends lost 3 bases and 8 bases respectively, with 17 bases between them. CDR3 length: 14 residues. Per the germline V gene, CDR1 is SGHRS and CDR2 is YFSETQ. DNA for the CDR3: TGCGCCAGCAGCTCGGGTACCACAGGGACGGAAGCTTTCTTT. Amino acid sequence: CASSSGTTGTEAFF.

This clone was recorded once. The J gene is TRBJ2-1, the V gene TRBV11-2, with TRBD2 matching 13 bases. Germline-derived CDR1 and CDR2 are SGHAT and FQNNGV. Trimming removed 4 bases from V and 6 bases from J; junction bases left unmatched: 15. This CDR3 contains 19 residues. Written as DNA, the CDR3 is TGTGCCAGCAGCTCGTGGCACGGGTTACTAGCGGGGGGGCCCAATGAGCAGTTCTTC. Translating it yields CASSSWHGLLAGGPNEQFF.

The chain is built from TRBV7-9 and TRBJ2-3; 14 positions match TRBD2. Germline V CDR1 and CDR2: SEHNR, FQNEAQ (reference sequence). The J segment lost 2 bases and the V segment lost 4 bases, leaving 2 bases of the junction unmatched. This CDR3 is 16 amino acids long. The CDR3 coding sequence is TGTGCCAGCAGCTCGGGACTAGCGGGAGTCACAGATACGCAGTATTTT. Protein product: CASSSGLAGVTDTQYF.

The chain links TRBV6-2 or TRBV6-3 to TRBJ2-3; 8 bases agree with TRBD2. There are 17 residues in the CDR3. CDR1 and CDR2 (germline): MNHEY, SVGEGT. The ends lost 4 bases at V and 6 bases at J; junction bases unmatched: 15. Here the CDR3 DNA reads TGTGCCAGCAGTTCCGGCGTAGCGGGGCTTAGGGCGGATACGCAGTATTTT. Encoded protein: CASSSGVAGLRADTQYF.

This clone was seen once. The junction departs from germline at one end; a sequencing error may be responsible. The CDR3 DNA reads as TGCGTCAGCAGCGCGGACAGGGAAGGATTCGTCGAGCAGTACTTC. Amino acids: CVSSADREGFVEQYF. The rearrangement uses TRBV5-1 and TRBJ2-7; 8 nucleotides match TRBD1. The germline gives CDR1 SGHRS, CDR2 YFSETQ. The CDR3 consists of 15 residues.

J is TRBJ2-1 and V is TRBV9; TRBD2 is a possible D gene (5 bases). The germline CDR1 and CDR2 sequences are SGDLS and YYNGEE. The V gene lost 4 bases and the J gene lost 4 bases, with 15 bases spanning the gap. This CDR3 region has 15 residues. The CDR3 region has the DNA TGTGCCAGCAGCAAGGAGGCCCCAATATACAATGAGCAGTTCTTC. Amino acid sequence: CASSKEAPIYNEQFF.

As regards this clone: This CDR3 is also generated by other DNA sequences in the sample. This chain connects TRBV4-2 to TRBJ2-7, with 7 bases that match TRBD1. Trimming removed 1 base from V and 3 bases from J; junction bases left unmatched: 3. Germline CDR1 reads LGHNA; CDR2 reads YNFKEQ. CDR3 length: 14 amino acids. The CDR3 DNA reads TGTGCCAGCAGCCAAGGACAGGGAGACTACGAGCAGTACTTC. This sequence encodes CASSQGQGDYEQYF.

The table lists this clone with a count of one. This chain connects TRBV10-3 to TRBJ2-2, with 11 nucleotides matching TRBD1. V shed 8 bases and J 4 bases; nucleotides not matched to a gene: 15. In germline, CDR1 is ENHRY, CDR2 SYGVKD. The CDR3 spans 18 residues. CDR3 region: CAICPGQGASGTTGELFF. The CDR3 DNA reads TGTGCCATCTGCCCCGGACAGGGGGCTAGCGGAACCACCGGGGAGCTGTTTTTT.